The T cell receptor beta chain described here comes from a study of T cells in localized non-small cell lung cancer. Study-level results: When the top 100 tumor clones were examined, a median 57 of them also appeared in the adjacent lung, which was paired and uninvolved.

Data came from immunoSEQ multiplex PCR; TCRdb stores just in-frame clones and leaves some out. The sample comprises about 82,000 clones, over 60% of which are singletons, and around 21% rests with the top ten. The CDR3 extends over 14 amino acids. Trimming at V came to 1 base and at J to 4 bases, leaving 2 bases not matched to a gene. Germline CDR1 reads SGHAT; CDR2 reads FQNNGV. Points on this clone: Its specificity is unknown.

The clonotype was recovered from a man aged 40 to 75 with stage II squamous cell lung carcinoma. This rearrangement joins TRBV11-2 to TRBJ2-3, with 7 bases identical to TRBD1. This specimen consisted of PBMCs, obtained before any cancer treatment. The CDR3 coding sequence is TGTGCCAGCAGCTTAGGAGGGGGCCCAGATACGCAGTATTTT. It encodes CASSLGGGPDTQYF.